The 27 T cell receptor beta chains below come from one sample, sequenced in a study of human T cells and chemical hapten exposure (dated by TCRdb to the early 2020s). Preparation of the library involved 5' RACE. Sequenced on an Illumina MiSeq. In-frame beta chains were kept once TCRdb had trimmed the public reads at Q25 with fastp and called clones with MiXCR. Every entry covers one CDR3 protein and lists the most common genes and DNA from its rows. In this sample the table shows some 150,000 distinct CDR3 sequences, roughly 4.1% of which occur a single time. 1.3% to 1.5% of the sample comes from the top ten. Total RNA was extracted from unfractionated whole blood that had been collected in Tempus Blood RNA tubes. These receptors all come from a female donor in good health.

Many counts were recorded for this clonotype. This chain links TRBV7-3 with TRBJ2-1; 7 nucleotides match TRBD2. This CDR3 spans 13 amino acids. CDR1 and CDR2 from the germline V gene are SGHTA and FQGTGA. The V gene end was trimmed by 4 bases and the J gene end by 10 bases; junction bases not matched to a gene: 7. CDR3 DNA sequence: TGTGCCAGCAGCTGGTCCGGGACTACAGAGCAGTTCTTC. Translated: CASSWSGTTEQFF.

V gene TRBV2 combines with J gene TRBJ1-5, with D possibly matching TRBD1 (6 bases). The CDR3 is 15 residues long. The V end lost 3 bases, the J end lost 1 base, and 10 bases lay between the germline ends. Germline CDR1 is SNHLY and CDR2 is FYNNEI. In DNA form, the CDR3 reads TGTGCCAGCAGTGATACGGGGGCGAGCAATCAGCCCCAGCATTTT. Translation gives CASSDTGASNQPQHF.

This clonotype came up a few times. A read error may explain this, as a much larger clone is one base away. The chain combines TRBV19 with TRBJ2-1; TRBD2 matches at 9 bases. V lost 4 bases, J lost 6 bases, and 16 bases stayed unmatched. Germline V CDR1 and CDR2: LNHDA, SQIVND (reference sequence). The CDR3 totals 18 residues. The CDR3 here is CASSSHGSSGEGSNEQFF. The CDR3 DNA sequence: TGTGCCAGTAGTAGCCATGGGTCTAGCGGGGAGGGGAGCAATGAGCAGTTCTTC.

This clonotype was counted at least ten times. The chain uses TRBV27 and TRBJ2-1, with 7 bases identical to TRBD1. The trim removed 5 bases at V and 2 bases at J, leaving 3 bases unmatched. This CDR3 is 14 amino acids long. CDR1 is MNHEY, CDR2 SMNVEV, per germline (reference sequence). CDR3 in DNA: TGTGCCAGCAGTGCGACAGGGCCCTACAATGAGCAGTTCTTC. Residues: CASSATGPYNEQFF.

V gene TRBV2 combines with J gene TRBJ2-1, with TRBD1 matching 7 bases. V shed 7 bases and J 4 bases; nucleotides not matched to a gene: 13. Looked up from germline, CDR1 is SNHLY and CDR2 is FYNNEI. This CDR3 contains 16 residues. DNA for the CDR3: TGTGCCAGCACAGAAGGGGGCGCTGCCCAATACAATGAGCAGTTCTTC. Amino acids: CASTEGGAAQYNEQFF.

The CDR3 is CASSRWEVENEKLFF. DNA of the CDR3: TGTGCCAGTAGCCGGTGGGAAGTGGAGAATGAAAAACTGTTTTTT. The chain carries TRBV19 and TRBJ1-4, with D hard to call. Trimming pared 6 bases from V and 5 bases from J, leaving 16 bases between. Germline CDR1 reads LNHDA; CDR2 reads SQIVND (reference sequence). CDR3 length equals 15 residues. Full variable domain (remainder filled in from reference TRBV19 and TRBJ1-4): DGGITQSPKYLFRKEGQNVTLSCEQNLNHDAMYWYRQDPGQGLRLIYYSQIVNDFQKGDIAEGYSVSREKKESFPLTVTSAQKNPTAFYLCASSRWEVENEKLFFGSGTQLSVL.

A few counts support this clonotype. J is TRBJ2-7 and V is TRBV3-1; D call uncertain. Germline-derived CDR1 and CDR2 are LGHDT and YNNKEL (reference sequence). V lost 0 bases to trimming and J lost 2 bases, with 11 bases between them. The CDR3 covers 15 residues. CDR3 region: CASSQDLVAAYEQYF. The DNA for the CDR3 is TGTGCCAGCAGCCAAGATCTGGTCGCAGCCTACGAGCAGTACTTC.

This clonotype was observed many times. The gene calls are TRBV27 and TRBJ1-5; tentative D call: TRBD1 (5 bases). Germline lookup yields CDR1 MNHEY and CDR2 SMNVEV (reference sequence). CDR3 size: 12 residues. V lost 6 bases and J 6 bases, leaving 9 bases between the germline ends. CDR3 DNA: TGTGCCAGCAGGGGGGGGGGTCAGCCCCAGCATTTT. It yields the protein CASRGGGQPQHF.

This clonotype was recorded at least ten times. The chain employs TRBV21-1 and TRBJ1-5. TRBV21-1 is a recognized pseudogene. The CDR3 is 12 amino acids. This chain's CDR3 is CASSKGGQPQHF. In DNA, the CDR3 is TGTGCCAGCAGCAAAGGGGGACAGCCCCAGCATTTT.

At least ten counts were recorded for this clonotype. The rearrangement links TRBV7-9 to TRBJ1-5, with D maybe TRBD1 (6 bases). The V end was cut by 5 bases, the J end by 9 bases, with 20 bases between. From germline, CDR1 is SEHNR and CDR2 FQNEAQ (reference sequence). The CDR3 consists of 15 residues. The CDR3 loop reads CASSQGQGSFGPQHF. The CDR3 DNA is TGTGCCAGCAGCCAGGGGCAGGGCTCCTTTGGGCCCCAGCATTTT.

This clonotype has ten or more counts. V and J are TRBV20-1 and TRBJ2-7; TRBD2 is a possible D gene (6 bases). The V gene lost 4 bases and the J gene lost 2 bases, with 15 bases spanning the gap. This CDR3 has 14 residues. Germline V gene sequence: CDR1 DFQATT, CDR2 SNEGSKA (reference sequence). DNA for the CDR3: TGCAGTGCTACATGGGACTTGTCTGCCTACGAGCAGTACTTC. Its translation is CSATWDLSAYEQYF.

This clonotype has ten or more counts. The V gene is TRBV20-1, the J gene TRBJ1-2; D ambiguous. CDR3 size: 12 residues. Germline CDR1 is DFQATT and CDR2 is SNEGSKA (reference sequence). Trimming cost V 5 bases and J 4 bases, with 11 bases left between them. The CDR3 spells CSAAQRVYGYTF. CDR3 in DNA: TGCAGTGCTGCACAGAGAGTCTATGGCTACACCTTC.

This clonotype was picked up a small number of times. One junction end does not reproduce the germline sequence, and a read error may be involved. The genes are TRBV20-1 and TRBJ1-6; possible D gene TRBD1, 5 bases. Per germline, CDR1 DFQATT and CDR2 SNEGSKA (reference sequence). The CDR3 spans 18 residues. CDR3 sequence: CSARAPGLRSSYNAPLHF. For the CDR3, the DNA is TGCAGTGCTAGAGCTCCGGGACTGAGAAGCTCCTATAATGCACCCCTCCACTTT.

This clonotype came up many times. This chain joins TRBV18 and TRBJ2-7; D is unresolved. Looked up from germline, CDR1 is KGHSH and CDR2 is LQKENI. The V end was cut by 2 bases, the J end by 7 bases, with 12 bases between. The length of the CDR3 is 13 residues. The CDR3 spells CASSPSPNPEQYF. DNA of the CDR3: TGTGCCAGCTCACCAAGCCCCAATCCTGAGCAGTACTTC.

This clonotype was counted ten times or more. V is TRBV6-2 or TRBV6-3 and J is TRBJ2-3, with 7 bases that match TRBD2. Looked up from germline, CDR1 is MNHEY and CDR2 is SVGEGT. The CDR3 loop spans 13 amino acids. Trimming cost V 6 bases and J 8 bases; bases outside gene matches: 8. CDR3 in DNA: TGTGCCAGCAGGCCGACTAGCAAGGGTACGCAGTATTTT. This codes for CASRPTSKGTQYF.

In its sample, this clonotype was seen a few times. This sequence may be a read error, since a much larger clone differs from it by one base. V gene TRBV7-6 combines with J gene TRBJ2-1; D is ambiguous. This CDR3 comprises 11 residues. V dropped 5 bases and J dropped 9 bases, with 8 bases sitting between them. Germline values: CDR1 SGHVS, CDR2 FNYEAQ. CDR3 amino acids: CASSHSGEQFF. Here the CDR3 DNA reads TGTGCCAGCAGCCACTCGGGTGAGCAGTTCTTC.

This clonotype occurred many times. The V gene is TRBV12-3 or TRBV12-4, the J gene TRBJ2-2, with D hard to call. V lost 5 bases and J 3 bases, leaving 16 bases between the germline ends. The CDR3 sequence is 16 residues long. DNA for the CDR3: TGTGCCAGCAGTCCCGGTACCTCAGTTTACACCGGGGAGCTGTTTTTT. Translating it yields CASSPGTSVYTGELFF.

In the case of this clonotype: The CDR3 end shows no conserved phenylalanine or tryptophan, and so a read error is likely. Because the CDR3's place on the DNA is in doubt, the DNA is left out and the CDR3 is given as listed by TCRdb. The chain employs TRBV6-4 and TRBJ2-3. The CDR3 is made up of 13 amino acids, end residues included. Germline lookup yields CDR1 MRHNA and CDR2 SNTAGT. CDR3 sequence reads: CASSESNTDTQEG.

This clonotype was found many times. The chain combines TRBV28 with TRBJ1-4; D unresolved. The CDR3 length is 14 residues. Germline values: CDR1 MDHEN, CDR2 SYDVKM. V was pared by 3 bases and J by 5 bases, with 10 bases between. The CDR3 DNA reads as TGTGCCAGCAGTTTTTCCCGCGTAAATGAAAAACTGTTTTTT. This codes for CASSFSRVNEKLFF.

The CDR3 sequence: CASSFGSRGYTF. CDR3 nucleotides: TGTGCCAGCAGTTTCGGGTCCCGCGGCTACACCTTC. This chain uses TRBV28 with TRBJ1-2; D is ambiguous. The CDR3 runs 12 residues. Germline V gene data show CDR1 as MDHEN and CDR2 as SYDVKM. V lost 3 bases to trimming and J lost 8 bases, with 10 bases between them.

This clonotype was recorded at least ten times. The chain has TRBV20-1 and TRBJ1-2; TRBD1 aligns across 10 bases. V dropped 6 bases and J dropped 8; count of bases not matched to a gene: 6. The germline gives CDR1 DFQATT, CDR2 SNEGSKA (reference sequence). The CDR3 consists of 12 residues. CDR3 region: CSAQGQGNGYTF. The DNA for the CDR3 is TGCAGTGCCCAGGGACAGGGGAACGGCTACACCTTC.

The table lists this clonotype with many counts. This rearrangement joins TRBV3-1 to TRBJ1-1, with D hard to call. Per germline, CDR1 LGHDT and CDR2 YNNKEL (reference sequence). V was clipped by 1 base and J by 5 bases, with 8 bases between them. This CDR3 is built from 13 residues. In nucleotides, the CDR3 is TGTGCCAGCAGCCAAGTAACAGCGACTGAAGCTTTCTTT. It codes for CASSQVTATEAFF.

This clonotype was seen ten or more times. This chain's CDR3 is CATSDSIGIAKNIQYF. DNA for the CDR3: TGTGCCACCAGTGACTCAATAGGAATAGCCAAAAACATTCAGTACTTC. V usage is TRBV24-1 and J usage is TRBJ2-4; D ambiguous. V was cut by 4 bases and J by 0 bases, with 12 bases left in between. This CDR3 has 16 amino acids. In germline, CDR1 is KGHDR, CDR2 SFDVKD.

Ten or more counts support this clonotype. V usage is TRBV20-1 and J usage is TRBJ2-1; 7 bases agree with TRBD1. The V and J ends lost 6 bases and 3 bases, in that order; junction bases with no gene match: 8. The CDR3 is made up of 14 amino acids. Germline loops: CDR1 DFQATT, CDR2 SNEGSKA (reference sequence). CDR3 bases: TGCAGTGCCGTCACCGGGACAGTCTACAATGAGCAGTTCTTC. This translates into CSAVTGTVYNEQFF.

This clonotype was seen a handful of times. J is TRBJ1-2 and V is TRBV20-1; maybe TRBD1 (5 bases). Germline CDR1 is DFQATT and CDR2 is SNEGSKA (reference sequence). V was pared by 4 bases and J by 8 bases, with 20 bases between. The CDR3 length is 14 residues. Here the CDR3 reads CSAKIGPGWGGYTF. In nucleotides, the CDR3 is TGCAGTGCTAAAATAGGTCCGGGATGGGGGGGCTACACCTTC.

This clonotype was seen repeatedly, ten times or more. This chain connects TRBV2 to TRBJ2-3; the match to TRBD1 covers 10 bases. Germline CDR1 and CDR2: SNHLY and FYNNEI. The J segment lost 3 bases and the V segment lost 7 bases, leaving 19 bases of the junction unmatched. This CDR3 contains 19 residues. CDR3 DNA: TGTGCCAGCATGTTTTTAGAGCTCGCCGGGACAGGGGCAACAGATACGCAGTATTTT. This encodes CASMFLELAGTGATDTQYF. The variable domain in full, with the rest retrieved from reference TRBV2 and TRBJ2-3, is EPEVTQTPSHQVTQMGQEVILRCVPISNHLYFYWYRQILGQKVEFLVSFYNNEISEKSEIFDDQFSVERPDGSNFTLKIRSTKLEDSAMYFCASMFLELAGTGATDTQYFGPGTRLTVL.

This clonotype was counted at least ten times. This sequence joins TRBV15 and TRBJ2-2; D may be TRBD1 or TRBD2 (6 bases each). The CDR3 is made up of 17 amino acids. V lost 1 base, J lost 7 bases, and 19 bases lay in between. CDR1 LNHNV and CDR2 YYDKDF come from the germline V gene (reference sequence). CDR3 bases: TGTGCCACCAGCAGAGTGACGGGGGCGCGTAAGGACGGGGAGCTGTTTTTT. Residues: CATSRVTGARKDGELFF. Based on the CDR3 plus reference TRBV15 and TRBJ2-2, the full variable domain is DAMVIQNPRYQVTQFGKPVTLSCSQTLNHNVMYWYQQKSSQAPKLLFHYYDKDFNNEADTPDNFQSRRPNTSFCFLDIRSPGLGDTAMYLCATSRVTGARKDGELFFGEGSRLTVL.